The 29 T cell receptor beta chains in this list originate from one sample, sequenced in a study of cytomegalovirus exposure and HLA in healthy donors. Use of 60 Vbeta and 13 Jbeta primers characterized the PCR. Measured with immunoSEQ multiplex PCR; TCRdb has only the in-frame clones, and not every one. The profile covers around 150,000 clones, with 65% to 70% appearing a single time and about 1.5% taken by the ten largest. Sequenced: PBMCs. These receptors all come from a human donor in good health.

V gene TRBV5-1 combines with J gene TRBJ2-3, with 10 bases lining up with TRBD2. The CDR3 runs 16 residues. Unmatched junction bases numbered 5, after V lost 3 bases and J lost 1 base. CDR1 and CDR2 (germline): SGHRS, YFSETQ. CDR3: CASSSASGSGTDTQYF. The CDR3 coding sequence is TGCGCCAGCAGCTCCGCTAGCGGGAGTGGCACAGATACGCAGTATTTT.

This chain connects TRBV19 to TRBJ2-5, with TRBD2 matching over 14 bases. From germline, CDR1 is LNHDA and CDR2 SQIVND (reference sequence). This CDR3 has 20 residues. With 0 bases clipped from V and 3 bases from J, the junction kept 12 bases outside the gene matches. The CDR3: CASSIDHTLSTSGREETQYF. The CDR3 DNA reads TGTGCCAGTAGTATAGATCACACCCTCTCGACTAGCGGGAGGGAAGAGACCCAGTACTTC.

The J gene is TRBJ2-7, the V gene TRBV6-5, with 10 bases that match TRBD2. In germline, CDR1 is MNHEY, CDR2 SVGAGI. The ends lost 10 bases at V and 5 bases at J; junction bases unmatched: 11. The length of the CDR3 is 14 residues. CDR3 protein: CATYRGLAPHEQYF. The CDR3 coding sequence is TGTGCCACGTATCGGGGACTAGCGCCCCACGAGCAGTACTTC.

This chain connects TRBV19 to TRBJ1-3, with TRBD1 matching over 9 bases. Losses at the gene ends were 8 bases for V and 8 bases for J; bases not matched to a gene: 10. This CDR3 spans 14 amino acids. Per germline, CDR1 LNHDA and CDR2 SQIVND (reference sequence). The DNA for the CDR3 is TGTGCCAGTCGGACTACAGGGGGCGCGGACACCATATATTTT. Amino acid sequence: CASRTTGGADTIYF.

V gene TRBV5-4 combines with J gene TRBJ2-2; the match to TRBD2 covers 11 bases. In germline, CDR1 is SGHNT, CDR2 YYREEE (reference sequence). The CDR3 runs 15 residues. J lost 4 bases, V lost 3 bases, and 2 bases had no gene match. CDR3 DNA sequence: TGTGCCAGCAGCTATAGCGGGAGGGGCACCGGGGAGCTGTTTTTT. It yields the protein CASSYSGRGTGELFF.

The chain employs TRBV29-1 and TRBJ2-5; the D gene is possibly TRBD1 (6 bases). The CDR3 contains 14 residues. Germline V lookup: CDR1 SQVTM, CDR2 ANQGSEA. The ends were cut back, 0 bases at V and 2 bases at J, with 10 bases in the middle. The CDR3 bases are TGCAGCGTTGAAGAAACAGGGCATCAAGAGACCCAGTACTTC. It codes for CSVEETGHQETQYF.

V is TRBV7-2 and J is TRBJ2-7; 11 bases map to TRBD2. Losses at the gene ends were 6 bases for V and 5 bases for J; bases not matched to a gene: 6. The CDR3 is 14 amino acids. The germline V gene has CDR1 SGHTA and CDR2 FQGNSA. The CDR3 nucleotides read TGTGCCAGCAGATTTAGCGGGAGGGCGGACGAGCAGTACTTC. As protein: CASRFSGRADEQYF.

This chain uses TRBV29-1 with TRBJ2-1, with TRBD2 matching over 13 bases. Germline trimming cut 0 bases from V and 6 bases from J; bases unmatched to any gene: 8. CDR1 is SQVTM and CDR2 is ANQGSEA in the germline V gene. There are 17 residues in the CDR3. CDR3: CSVEDAPTSGRINEQFF. For the CDR3, the DNA is TGCAGCGTTGAAGATGCCCCGACTAGCGGGAGGATCAATGAGCAGTTCTTC.

This sequence joins TRBV2 and TRBJ2-7; D not resolved. Per the germline V gene, CDR1 is SNHLY and CDR2 is FYNNEI. The V end lost 3 bases, the J end lost 6 bases, and 9 bases lay between the germline ends. The CDR3 totals 12 residues. The CDR3 sequence is CASSDRSFEQYF. CDR3 bases: TGTGCCAGCAGTGACCGTAGTTTCGAGCAGTACTTC.

The V and J genes are TRBV5-6 and TRBJ2-3, with 10 positions matching TRBD2. CDR3 size: 15 residues. The V and J ends lost 4 bases and 4 bases, in that order; junction bases with no gene match: 6. Looked up from germline, CDR1 is SGHDT and CDR2 is YYEEEE. The CDR3 nucleotides read TGTGCCAGCAGCCTTCTAGCGGGAGACTCAGATACGCAGTATTTT. Amino acid sequence: CASSLLAGDSDTQYF.

The chain joins TRBV5-1 to TRBJ2-2; D unresolved. The CDR3 contains 14 residues. V was pared by 4 bases and J by 4 bases, with 11 bases between. Germline V gene sequence: CDR1 SGHRS, CDR2 YFSETQ. CDR3 coding DNA: TGCGCCAGCAGCCCAACAGTCTTCACCGGGGAGCTGTTTTTT. Its protein product is CASSPTVFTGELFF.

V gene TRBV11-2 combines with J gene TRBJ2-7, with 12 bases lining up with TRBD2. The CDR3 loop spans 16 amino acids. V lost 7 bases to trimming and J lost 2 bases; unmatched junction nucleotides: 9. Germline V lookup: CDR1 SGHAT, CDR2 FQNNGV. The CDR3 spells CASNSGTSGRPYEQYF. The CDR3 DNA reads TGTGCCAGCAACTCGGGTACTAGCGGGAGGCCCTACGAGCAGTACTTC.

The rearrangement joins TRBV6-5 to TRBJ1-5; 7 bases match TRBD1. The CDR3 is 15 residues long. Germline loops: CDR1 MNHEY, CDR2 SVGAGI. With 6 bases clipped from V and 9 bases from J, the junction kept 14 bases outside the gene matches. CDR3 sequence: CASRRGGEAGGPQHF. The DNA for the CDR3 is TGTGCCAGCAGACGTGGCGGGGAGGCAGGGGGGCCCCAGCATTTT.

The V call is TRBV4-3, the J call TRBJ1-1; maybe TRBD1 (6 bases). From germline, CDR1 is LGHNA and CDR2 YSLEER. The V and J ends lost 4 bases and 7 bases respectively, with 10 bases between them. This CDR3 has 12 residues. CDR3 loop: CASSRGTHEAFF. In DNA, the CDR3 is TGCGCCAGCAGCCGAGGGACACATGAAGCTTTCTTT.

The chain is built from TRBV18 and TRBJ2-5; 11 positions match TRBD2. CDR1 KGHSH and CDR2 LQKENI come from the germline V gene. The CDR3 extends over 17 amino acids. Trimming at V came to 3 bases and at J to 0 bases, leaving 6 bases not matched to a gene. The CDR3, as DNA: TGTGCCAGCTCACCGGCGGGACTAGCGGCGTACCAAGAGACCCAGTACTTC. Its protein product is CASSPAGLAAYQETQYF.

V usage is TRBV18 and J usage is TRBJ2-7, with 7 bases identical to TRBD1. CDR3 size: 14 residues. Losses at the gene ends were 3 bases for V and 7 bases for J; bases not matched to a gene: 9. Germline CDR1 is KGHSH and CDR2 is LQKENI. The CDR3, as DNA: TGTGCCAGCTCACCCCCGTCGACAGGGTTGGAGCAGTACTTC. Translating it yields CASSPPSTGLEQYF.

The V call is TRBV5-1, the J call TRBJ2-5; 7 nucleotides match TRBD2. This CDR3 comprises 13 residues. V lost 4 bases to trimming and J lost 4 bases; unmatched junction nucleotides: 4. Germline assignment: CDR1 SGHRS and CDR2 YFSETQ. The DNA for the CDR3 is TGCGCCAGCAGCGGGAGGGCCGGAGAGACCCAGTACTTC. Its protein product is CASSGRAGETQYF.

This clone has only one observation. This chain links TRBV4-1 with TRBJ2-7, with 7 bases identical to TRBD2. The germline gives CDR1 MGHRA, CDR2 YSYEKL. Trimming removed 1 base from V and 2 bases from J; junction bases left unmatched: 8. The CDR3 covers 16 residues. CDR3 DNA sequence: TGCGCCAGCAGCCAAGGGTTAGCGGGCTTGGCCTACGAGCAGTACTTC. Protein product: CASSQGLAGLAYEQYF.

The V and J genes are TRBV9 and TRBJ2-5; TRBD2 aligns across 7 bases. This CDR3 contains 15 residues. V gave up 0 bases and J gave up 5 bases; unmatched junction bases: 7. Germline V lookup: CDR1 SGDLS, CDR2 YYNGEE. The CDR3 here is CASSVGGGLRETQYF. The CDR3 DNA sequence: TGTGCCAGCAGCGTAGGGGGGGGATTGCGGGAGACCCAGTACTTC.

This chain uses TRBV19 with TRBJ1-5; D is possibly TRBD1 (6 bases). Germline assignment: CDR1 LNHDA and CDR2 SQIVND (reference sequence). This CDR3 contains 15 residues. Deletions cut 3 bases from V and 6 bases from J, with 15 bases between. The CDR3 loop is CASSIEQGWGQPQHF. CDR3 in DNA: TGTGCCAGTAGTATTGAACAGGGATGGGGTCAGCCCCAGCATTTT.

This chain uses TRBV28 with TRBJ1-4; TRBD1 agrees at 9 bases. There are 14 residues in the CDR3. With V trimmed by 4 bases and J by 8 bases, 5 bases remained unmatched. Germline V gene lookup returns CDR1 MDHEN and CDR2 SYDVKM. The CDR3: CASSSQGAREKLFF. The DNA of the CDR3 is TGTGCCAGCAGTTCACAGGGGGCGCGGGAAAAACTGTTTTTT. The variable domain in full, completed from reference TRBV28 and TRBJ1-4, reads DVKVTQSSRYLVKRTGEKVFLECVQDMDHENMFWYRQDPGLGLRLIYFSYDVKMKEKGDIPEGYSVSREKKERFSLILESASTNQTSMYLCASSSQGAREKLFFGSGTQLSVL.

The gene calls are TRBV10-3 and TRBJ1-5, with a possible D match to TRBD1 (5 bases). Trimming took 4 bases from V and 6 from J, leaving 16 bases between them. The germline CDR1 and CDR2 sequences are ENHRY and SYGVKD. The CDR3 totals 15 residues. CDR3 loop: CAISVEGGGSQPQHF. For the CDR3, the DNA is TGTGCCATCAGTGTCGAGGGCGGGGGAAGTCAGCCCCAGCATTTT.

This chain connects TRBV28 to TRBJ1-5; maybe TRBD1 (5 bases). CDR1 MDHEN and CDR2 SYDVKM come from the germline V gene. With 5 bases removed from V and 6 bases from J, the gap between germline ends came to 11 bases. The CDR3 runs to 13 residues. The CDR3 DNA follows: TGTGCCAGCAGTAGGGGTGTAGTTCAGCCCCAGCATTTT. Its protein is CASSRGVVQPQHF.

The rearrangement links TRBV11-2 to TRBJ1-6; D is undetermined. V lost 3 bases, J lost 17 bases, and 11 bases lay in between. CDR1 is SGHAT and CDR2 is FQNNGV in the germline V gene. The CDR3 totals 11 residues. The CDR3 region is CASSLFQAVHF. Written as DNA, the CDR3 is TGTGCCAGCAGCTTGTTTCAGGCCGTCCACTTT.

The chain joins TRBV11-3 to TRBJ2-2, with 7 bases that match TRBD2. The CDR3 spans 17 residues. Germline-derived CDR1 and CDR2 are SGHNT and YENEEA. The ends lost 5 bases at V and 8 bases at J; junction bases unmatched: 17. CDR3 DNA sequence: TGTGCCAGCAGCGCAAGCCCCTGGACTAGAGTAGCTGGGGAGCTGTTTTTT. Its translation is CASSASPWTRVAGELFF.

The V gene is TRBV29-1, the J gene TRBJ1-4; 12 bases are shared with TRBD1. The germline gives CDR1 SQVTM, CDR2 ANQGSEA. This CDR3 is built from 14 residues. J lost 5 bases, V lost 6 bases, and 4 bases had no gene match. CDR3 in DNA: TGCAGCGTGAGCGGGACAGGGGGCAATGAAAAACTGTTTTTT. This translates into CSVSGTGGNEKLFF.

The V gene is TRBV18, the J gene TRBJ2-3; tentative D call: TRBD1 (6 bases). CDR3 length equals 12 residues. Germline V gene sequence: CDR1 KGHSH, CDR2 LQKENI. V shed 3 bases and J shed 6 bases, with 7 bases lying between them. CDR3 bases: TGTGCCAGCTCACCGAGGGGGGATACGCAGTATTTT. This gives the protein CASSPRGDTQYF.

The chain couples TRBV18 to TRBJ2-2, with 12 bases that match TRBD2. The ends lost 3 bases at V and 3 bases at J; junction bases unmatched: 5. The CDR3 is 17 amino acids. Germline V gives CDR1 KGHSH, CDR2 LQKENI. CDR3 in amino acids: CASSPTSGGPDTGELFF. CDR3 in DNA: TGTGCCAGCTCACCCACTAGCGGGGGGCCGGACACCGGGGAGCTGTTTTTT.

V gene TRBV11-2 combines with J gene TRBJ2-3, with a tentative D call TRBD2 (6 bases). The germline V gene encodes CDR1 SGHAT and CDR2 FQNNGV. This CDR3 comprises 15 residues. The V end lost 1 base, the J end lost 2 bases, and 10 bases lay between the germline ends. DNA of the CDR3: TGTGCCAGCAGCTTAGGACTAGAATTCACAGATACGCAGTATTTT. Protein sequence: CASSLGLEFTDTQYF. Supplemented by reference TRBV11-2 and TRBJ2-3, the full variable domain reads EAGVAQSPRYKIIEKRQSVAFWCNPISGHATLYWYQQILGQGPKLLIQFQNNGVVDDSQLPKDRFSAERLKGVDSTLKIQPAKLEDSAVYLCASSLGLEFTDTQYFGPGTRLTVL.